Each of the 29 T cell receptor beta chains below was sequenced from the same sample in a study of cytomegalovirus exposure and HLA in healthy donors (dated by TCRdb to 2016 to 2017). The method behind the library was the immunoSEQ multiplex PCR assay. TCRdb limited this immuneACCESS table to in-frame rearrangements with V and J called. A share of clones is missing; checked studies link under half to unresolved V genes, and the rest is unexplained. The sample table shows some 90,000 clones, and 96% are seen once. Less than 0.8% of the sample lies in the top ten. Source material: PBMCs. The source is a young man in good health and CMV-seronegative.

The chain recombines TRBV7-8 with TRBJ2-7; D not resolved. The CDR3 sequence is 16 residues long. V was shortened by 5 bases and J by 0 bases, with 17 bases between the two germline ends. Germline values: CDR1 SGHVS, CDR2 FQNEAQ. This chain's CDR3 is CASSPRVIERSYEQYF. CDR3 in DNA: TGTGCCAGCAGCCCCCGGGTGATAGAGCGCTCCTACGAGCAGTACTTC. Full variable domain (missing parts from reference TRBV7-8 and TRBJ2-7): GAGVSQSPRYKVAKRGQDVALRCDPISGHVSLFWYQQALGQGPEFLTYFQNEAQLDKSGLPSDRFFAERPEGSVSTLKIQRTQQEDSAVYLCASSPRVIERSYEQYFGPGTRLTVT.

The chain employs TRBV19 and TRBJ1-1, with 8 bases fitting TRBD1. The V and J ends lost 1 base and 6 bases, in that order; junction bases with no gene match: 1. CDR1 LNHDA and CDR2 SQIVND come from the germline V gene (reference sequence). This CDR3 is 13 amino acids long. CDR3 sequence: CASSIGQGSEAFF. The CDR3 nucleotides read TGTGCCAGTAGTATAGGACAGGGGTCTGAAGCTTTCTTT. The complete variable domain, with remaining parts taken from reference TRBV19 and TRBJ1-1, reads DGGITQSPKYLFRKEGQNVTLSCEQNLNHDAMYWYRQDPGQGLRLIYYSQIVNDFQKGDIAEGYSVSREKKESFPLTVTSAQKNPTAFYLCASSIGQGSEAFFGQGTRLTVV.

Note on this clone: The sample contains more than one DNA sequence encoding this CDR3. The chain uses TRBV6-5 and TRBJ1-1; D remains unclear. Trimming took 0 bases from V and 0 from J, leaving 5 bases between them. This CDR3 is built from 14 residues. Germline V CDR1 and CDR2: MNHEY, SVGAGI. This chain's CDR3 is CASSYSLMNTEAFF. In DNA, the CDR3 is TGTGCCAGCAGTTACTCGCTAATGAACACTGAAGCTTTCTTT.

V usage is TRBV6-1 and J usage is TRBJ1-5, with D unresolved. Trimming stripped 2 bases from V and 0 bases from J, with 11 bases between. The germline CDR1 and CDR2 sequences are MNHNS and SASEGT. The CDR3 runs 16 residues. The DNA of the CDR3 is TGTGCCAGCAGTGAATGGGGAGGGCATAGCAATCAGCCCCAGCATTTT. Residues: CASSEWGGHSNQPQHF.

The rearrangement joins TRBV10-1 to TRBJ2-3, with unresolved D. CDR3 length: 14 amino acids. Germline V gives CDR1 WNHNN, CDR2 SYGVQD (reference sequence). The V end lost 2 bases, the J end lost 2 bases, and 8 bases lay between the germline ends. CDR3 sequence reads: CASSETMPTDTQYF. The CDR3 region has the DNA TGCGCCAGCAGTGAGACTATGCCCACAGATACGCAGTATTTT.

The rearrangement uses TRBV28 and TRBJ2-7; D ambiguous. V dropped 3 bases and J dropped 6 bases, with 15 bases sitting between them. Germline V gene sequence: CDR1 MDHEN, CDR2 SYDVKM. The CDR3 length is 14 residues. The CDR3: CASSFGARSSEQYF. The CDR3 coding sequence is TGTGCCAGCAGTTTCGGAGCACGCTCTAGCGAGCAGTACTTC.

This rearrangement joins TRBV6-1 to TRBJ1-1; D remains unclear. This CDR3 is 17 amino acids long. V dropped 2 bases and J dropped 0 bases, with 16 bases sitting between them. Germline V gene sequence: CDR1 MNHNS, CDR2 SASEGT. The CDR3 is CASSELKRFSMNTEAFF. In DNA, the CDR3 is TGTGCCAGCAGTGAACTCAAGAGATTTTCGATGAACACTGAAGCTTTCTTT.

The rearrangement links TRBV11-2 to TRBJ2-3; possible D gene TRBD2, 6 bases. Germline lookup yields CDR1 SGHAT and CDR2 FQNNGV. V lost 2 bases to trimming and J lost 2 bases, with 17 bases between them. The CDR3 is made up of 17 amino acids. This chain's CDR3 is CASSLRFQRVFTDTQYF. CDR3 sequence (DNA): TGTGCCAGCAGCTTACGTTTTCAGCGGGTTTTCACAGATACGCAGTATTTT.

The chain is built from TRBV4-1 and TRBJ2-1, with 12 bases identical to TRBD2. Germline lookup yields CDR1 MGHRA and CDR2 YSYEKL. V gave up 0 bases and J gave up 10 bases; unmatched junction bases: 10. The CDR3 spans 17 residues. In nucleotides, the CDR3 is TGCGCCAGCAGCCAAGAATTGACTAGCGGGAGCCTCTGGGAGCAGTTCTTC. It is translated as CASSQELTSGSLWEQFF.

V is TRBV10-3 and J is TRBJ2-5; D not certain. The V end lost 2 bases, the J end lost 2 bases, and 6 bases lay between the germline ends. Germline V CDR1 and CDR2: ENHRY, SYGVKD. The CDR3 loop spans 13 amino acids. The CDR3 region is CAISEEAQETQYF. The DNA for the CDR3 is TGTGCCATCAGTGAGGAAGCGCAAGAGACCCAGTACTTC.

The chain has TRBV6-5 and TRBJ1-2, with D uncertain. The V gene's germline CDR1 is MNHEY and CDR2 SVGAGI. This CDR3 is 13 amino acids long. V was shortened by 10 bases and J by 1 base, with 13 bases between the two germline ends. This CDR3 reads CATHSVLNYGYTF. The DNA of the CDR3 is TGTGCCACTCACTCGGTGCTTAACTATGGCTACACCTTC.

The rearrangement uses TRBV19 and TRBJ2-1, with D tentatively TRBD2 (5 bases). The CDR3 covers 17 residues. Germline CDR1 LNHDA, CDR2 SQIVND (reference sequence). V dropped 1 base and J dropped 6 bases, with 19 bases sitting between them. CDR3: CASSIAVGLARVNEQFF. The DNA of the CDR3 is TGTGCCAGTAGTATAGCAGTAGGGCTAGCCCGAGTCAATGAGCAGTTCTTC.

This chain connects TRBV28 to TRBJ2-1, with 8 positions matching TRBD2. Germline V gives CDR1 MDHEN, CDR2 SYDVKM. J lost 9 bases, V lost 3 bases, and 4 bases had no gene match. This CDR3 is built from 13 residues. The chain's CDR3 is CASSLGLVSEQFF. The CDR3 DNA is TGTGCCAGCAGTTTGGGACTAGTTTCTGAGCAGTTCTTC.

This chain connects TRBV9 to TRBJ1-1; D is unresolved. This CDR3 is 15 amino acids long. Trimming shortened V by 4 bases and J by 5 bases, and 18 bases separated the two germline ends. Germline lookup yields CDR1 SGDLS and CDR2 YYNGEE. Here the CDR3 reads CASSPRRAPGTEAFF. The CDR3 region has the DNA TGTGCCAGCAGCCCGCGCCGGGCCCCGGGGACTGAAGCTTTCTTT.

The CDR3 here is CASSPNRVPSAEAFF. The DNA of the CDR3 is TGTGCCAGCAGTCCTAACCGGGTCCCCAGTGCTGAAGCTTTCTTT. This rearrangement joins TRBV6-5 to TRBJ1-1, with D unclear. From germline, CDR1 is MNHEY and CDR2 SVGAGI. V lost 5 bases and J lost 6, with 19 bases in between. The length of the CDR3 is 15 residues.

This chain uses TRBV18 with TRBJ2-7; D is perhaps TRBD1 (6 bases). Germline CDR1 KGHSH, CDR2 LQKENI. V was shortened by 2 bases and J by 2 bases, with 13 bases between the two germline ends. The CDR3 runs 15 residues. The CDR3 is CASSPLVQGPYEQYF. Written as DNA, the CDR3 is TGTGCCAGCTCACCATTGGTACAGGGCCCCTACGAGCAGTACTTC.

The gene calls are TRBV9 and TRBJ2-6, with 11 nucleotides matching TRBD1. The J segment lost 1 base and the V segment lost 3 bases, leaving 9 bases of the junction unmatched. There are 19 residues in the CDR3. Germline CDR1 reads SGDLS; CDR2 reads YYNGEE. CDR3 nucleotide sequence: TGTGCCAGCAGCGCGCCGGAGGGACAGGGGGGTTCTGGGGCCAACGTCCTGACTTTC. Its protein is CASSAPEGQGGSGANVLTF. Using reference TRBV9 and TRBJ2-6 for the parts outside the CDR3, the full variable domain is DSGVTQTPKHLITATGQRVTLRCSPRSGDLSVYWYQQSLDQGLQFLIQYYNGEERAKGNILERFSAQQFPDLHSELNLSSLELGDSALYFCASSAPEGQGGSGANVLTFGAGSRLTVL.

The CDR3: CASSVDTPTRGPGTGELFF. CDR3 coding DNA: TGTGCCAGCAGCGTAGATACCCCCACCAGGGGGCCGGGCACCGGGGAGCTGTTTTTT. The J gene is TRBJ2-2, the V gene TRBV9; 8 bases are shared with TRBD1. In germline, CDR1 is SGDLS, CDR2 YYNGEE. V shed 0 bases, J shed 4 bases, and the junction held 14 bases outside the gene matches. The CDR3 sequence is 19 residues long.

The chain couples TRBV7-2 to TRBJ1-4, with a tentative D call TRBD1 (5 bases). Trimming shortened V by 4 bases and J by 3 bases, and 12 bases separated the two germline ends. Germline loops: CDR1 SGHTA, CDR2 FQGNSA. CDR3 length equals 15 residues. The CDR3 nucleotides are TGTGCCAGCAGCTCGAGGGGAGGGGCTAATGAAAAACTGTTTTTT. It is translated as CASSSRGGANEKLFF.

This clone was recorded once. V is TRBV10-3 and J is TRBJ1-5, with TRBD1 matching over 7 bases. The V gene end was trimmed by 3 bases and the J gene end by 6 bases; junction bases not matched to a gene: 8. Germline V CDR1 and CDR2: ENHRY, SYGVKD. The CDR3 has 15 amino acids. Here the CDR3 reads CAISDLDDRAQPQHF. The CDR3 DNA is TGTGCCATCAGTGATCTTGACGACAGGGCTCAGCCCCAGCATTTT.

The count of this clone is one. V and J are TRBV19 and TRBJ2-2, with 8 bases identical to TRBD1. The CDR3 contains 13 residues. Germline V gene data show CDR1 as LNHDA and CDR2 as SQIVND (reference sequence). J lost 7 bases, V lost 5 bases, and 3 bases had no gene match. CDR3 DNA sequence: TGTGCCAGTAGTCAGGGGGCAGGCGGGGAGCTGTTTTTT. Translation: CASSQGAGGELFF.

The chain employs TRBV27 and TRBJ2-7; the D gene is possibly TRBD1 (6 bases). CDR1 and CDR2 from the germline V gene are MNHEY and SMNVEV (reference sequence). The CDR3 has 15 amino acids. With 0 bases removed from V and 4 bases from J, the gap between germline ends came to 13 bases. The CDR3 here is CASSLSPGHIYEQYF. CDR3 in DNA: TGTGCCAGCAGTTTATCCCCGGGACATATATACGAGCAGTACTTC.

V gene TRBV5-3 combines with J gene TRBJ2-1; TRBD2 agrees at 11 bases. TRBV5-3 is classed as an ORF, of uncertain function. The CDR3 has 15 residues. The J segment lost 12 bases and the V segment lost 6 bases, leaving 14 bases of the junction unmatched. In nucleotides, the CDR3 is TGTGCCAGAACCTTAGCGGGAGGGCAGAACAAGGGGCAGTTCTTC. The encoded protein is CARTLAGGQNKGQFF.

The V gene is TRBV6-6, the J gene TRBJ2-1; D is possibly TRBD2 (6 bases). The CDR3 has 13 amino acids. The V gene's germline CDR1 is MNHNY and CDR2 SVGAGI (reference sequence). Trimming removed 6 bases from V and 8 bases from J, with 14 bases in between. CDR3 sequence: CASRTGSLHEQFF. The CDR3 DNA reads as TGTGCCAGCAGAACCGGGAGTCTCCATGAGCAGTTCTTC.

This chain links TRBV5-1 with TRBJ2-1, with 8 positions matching TRBD1. Per germline, CDR1 SGHRS and CDR2 YFSETQ. J gave up 1 base and V 0 bases, and 9 bases lay outside the gene matches. The CDR3 extends over 18 amino acids. The CDR3 spells CASSLGFPGTGSYNEQFF. CDR3 in DNA: TGCGCCAGCAGCTTGGGGTTCCCCGGGACAGGTTCCTACAATGAGCAGTTCTTC. The full variable domain, with the rest looked up from reference TRBV5-1 and TRBJ2-1, is KAGVTQTPRYLIKTRGQQVTLSCSPISGHRSVSWYQQTPGQGLQFLFEYFSETQRNKGNFPGRFSGRQFSNSRSEMNVSTLELGDSALYLCASSLGFPGTGSYNEQFFGPGTRLTVL.

This chain's CDR3 is CASSLQLGGSYNEQFF. The CDR3 DNA reads TGCGCCAGCAGCTTGCAACTAGGAGGTTCCTACAATGAGCAGTTCTTC. The chain carries TRBV5-1 and TRBJ2-1, with D possibly being TRBD2 (5 bases). The germline CDR1 and CDR2 sequences are SGHRS and YFSETQ. V lost 1 base and J 1 base, leaving 12 bases between the germline ends. The length of the CDR3 is 16 residues. Full variable domain (outside the CDR3, taken from reference TRBV5-1 and TRBJ2-1): KAGVTQTPRYLIKTRGQQVTLSCSPISGHRSVSWYQQTPGQGLQFLFEYFSETQRNKGNFPGRFSGRQFSNSRSEMNVSTLELGDSALYLCASSLQLGGSYNEQFFGPGTRLTVL.

The chain links TRBV28 to TRBJ1-2; D gene uncertain. From germline, CDR1 is MDHEN and CDR2 SYDVKM. Between the trimmed V and J ends, which lost 7 bases and 4 bases, there was a span of 19 bases. The CDR3 covers 15 residues. The chain's CDR3 is CASTLIQRSSYGYTF. As DNA, the CDR3 is TGTGCCAGCACCCTAATACAGAGATCAAGCTATGGCTACACCTTC.

The chain uses TRBV29-1 and TRBJ1-1, with a tentative D call TRBD1 (6 bases). The CDR3 is made up of 12 amino acids. Germline-derived CDR1 and CDR2 are SQVTM and ANQGSEA. Trimming took 7 bases from V and 5 from J, leaving 14 bases between them. Here the CDR3 reads CSAAPRGTEAFF. The CDR3 DNA sequence: TGCAGCGCCGCCCCGAGGGGGACTGAAGCTTTCTTT.

V gene TRBV5-6 combines with J gene TRBJ2-7; 9 bases are a match to TRBD2. This CDR3 contains 17 residues. V trimming: 0 bases; J trimming: 5 bases; junction bases outside the gene matches: 12. CDR1 and CDR2 from the germline V gene are SGHDT and YYEEEE. CDR3 sequence (DNA): TGTGCCAGCAGCTTGGACAGGGGCGGCGGGAGGGTCCACGAGCAGTACGTC. It is translated as CASSLDRGGGRVHEQYV.